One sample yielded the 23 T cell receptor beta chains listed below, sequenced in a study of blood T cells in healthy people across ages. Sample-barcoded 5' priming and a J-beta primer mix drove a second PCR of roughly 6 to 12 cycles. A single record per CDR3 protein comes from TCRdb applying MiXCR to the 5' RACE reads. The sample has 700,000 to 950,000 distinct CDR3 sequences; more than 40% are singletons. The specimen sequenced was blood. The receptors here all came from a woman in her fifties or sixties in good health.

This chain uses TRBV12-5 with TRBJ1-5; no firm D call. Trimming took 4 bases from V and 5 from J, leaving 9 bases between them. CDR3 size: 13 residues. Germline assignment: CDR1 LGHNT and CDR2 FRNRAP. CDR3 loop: CASGWWVHQPQHF. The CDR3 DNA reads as TGTGCTAGTGGTTGGTGGGTCCATCAGCCCCAGCATTTT.

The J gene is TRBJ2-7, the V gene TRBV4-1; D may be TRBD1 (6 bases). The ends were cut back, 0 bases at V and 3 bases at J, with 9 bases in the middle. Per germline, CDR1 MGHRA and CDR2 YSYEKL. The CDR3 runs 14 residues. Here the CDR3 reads CASSQEGRGYEQYF. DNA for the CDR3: TGCGCCAGCAGCCAAGAAGGCAGGGGCTACGAGCAGTACTTC.

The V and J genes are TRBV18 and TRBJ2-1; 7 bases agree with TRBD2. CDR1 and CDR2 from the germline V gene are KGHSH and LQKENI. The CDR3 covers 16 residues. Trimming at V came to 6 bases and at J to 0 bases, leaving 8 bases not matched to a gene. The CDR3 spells CASSPRDYRSYNEQFF. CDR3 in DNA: TGTGCCAGCTCCCCCCGGGACTACCGCTCCTACAATGAGCAGTTCTTC.

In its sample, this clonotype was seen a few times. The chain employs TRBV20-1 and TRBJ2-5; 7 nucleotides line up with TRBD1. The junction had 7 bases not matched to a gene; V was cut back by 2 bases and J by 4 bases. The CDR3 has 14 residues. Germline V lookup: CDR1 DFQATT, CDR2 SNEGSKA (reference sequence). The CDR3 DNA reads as TGCAGTGCTAGAAAGGGGGCGGCCAGAGAGACCCAGTACTTC. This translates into CSARKGAARETQYF.

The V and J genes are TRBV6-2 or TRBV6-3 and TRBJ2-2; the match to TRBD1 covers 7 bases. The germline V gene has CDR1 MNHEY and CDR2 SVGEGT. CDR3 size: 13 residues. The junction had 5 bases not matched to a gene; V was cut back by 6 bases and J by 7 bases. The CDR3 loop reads CASSRTGDGELFF. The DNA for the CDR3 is TGTGCCAGCAGCCGGACAGGAGACGGGGAGCTGTTTTTT.

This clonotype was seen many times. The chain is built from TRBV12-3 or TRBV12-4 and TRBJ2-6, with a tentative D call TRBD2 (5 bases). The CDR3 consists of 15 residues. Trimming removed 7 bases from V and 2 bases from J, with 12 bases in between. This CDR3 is CASTLAIPGANVLTF. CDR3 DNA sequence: TGTGCCAGCACCCTAGCAATTCCTGGGGCCAACGTCCTGACTTTC.

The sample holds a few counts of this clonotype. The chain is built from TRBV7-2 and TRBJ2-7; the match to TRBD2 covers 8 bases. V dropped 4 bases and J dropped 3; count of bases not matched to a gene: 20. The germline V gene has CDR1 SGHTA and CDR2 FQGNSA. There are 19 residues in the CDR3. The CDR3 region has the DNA TGTGCCAGCAGCTCCCGGACCGGGACTAGAGTTATCTCCGGCTACGAGCAGTACTTC. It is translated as CASSSRTGTRVISGYEQYF.

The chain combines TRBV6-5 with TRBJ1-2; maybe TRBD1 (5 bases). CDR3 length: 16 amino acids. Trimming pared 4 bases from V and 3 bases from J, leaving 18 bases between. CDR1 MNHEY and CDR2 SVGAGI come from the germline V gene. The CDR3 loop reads CASSSVQGDSDYGYTF. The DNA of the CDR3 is TGTGCCAGCAGTTCGGTTCAAGGGGACTCCGACTATGGCTACACCTTC.

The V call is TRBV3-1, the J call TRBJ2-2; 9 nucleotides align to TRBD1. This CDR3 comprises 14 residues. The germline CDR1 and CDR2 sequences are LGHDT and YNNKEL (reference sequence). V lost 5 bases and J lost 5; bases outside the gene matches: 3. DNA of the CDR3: TGTGCCAGCAGCTCCGGGACAGGGACCGGGGAGCTGTTTTTT. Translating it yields CASSSGTGTGELFF.

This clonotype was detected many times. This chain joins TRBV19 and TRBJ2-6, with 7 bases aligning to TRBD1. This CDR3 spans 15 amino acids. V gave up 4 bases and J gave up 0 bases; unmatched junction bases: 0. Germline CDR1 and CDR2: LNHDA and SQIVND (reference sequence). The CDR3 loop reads CASSRQGSGANVLTF. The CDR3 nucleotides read TGTGCCAGTAGTAGACAGGGCTCTGGGGCCAACGTCCTGACTTTC. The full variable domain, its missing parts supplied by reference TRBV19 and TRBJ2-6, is DGGITQSPKYLFRKEGQNVTLSCEQNLNHDAMYWYRQDPGQGLRLIYYSQIVNDFQKGDIAEGYSVSREKKESFPLTVTSAQKNPTAFYLCASSRQGSGANVLTFGAGSRLTVL.

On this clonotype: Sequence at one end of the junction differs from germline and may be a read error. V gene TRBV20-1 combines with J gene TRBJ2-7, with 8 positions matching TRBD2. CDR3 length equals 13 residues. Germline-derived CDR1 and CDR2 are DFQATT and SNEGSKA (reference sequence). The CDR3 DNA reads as TGCAGTGCCCCCGCGGGGGGTCGCTACGGGCAGTACTTC. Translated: CSAPAGGRYGQYF.

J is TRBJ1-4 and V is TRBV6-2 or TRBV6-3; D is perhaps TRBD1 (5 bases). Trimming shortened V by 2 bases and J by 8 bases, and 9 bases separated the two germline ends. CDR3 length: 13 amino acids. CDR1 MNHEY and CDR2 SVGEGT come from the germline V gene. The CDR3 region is CASSYGDFEKLFF. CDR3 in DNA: TGTGCCAGCAGTTACGGGGACTTCGAAAAACTGTTTTTT.

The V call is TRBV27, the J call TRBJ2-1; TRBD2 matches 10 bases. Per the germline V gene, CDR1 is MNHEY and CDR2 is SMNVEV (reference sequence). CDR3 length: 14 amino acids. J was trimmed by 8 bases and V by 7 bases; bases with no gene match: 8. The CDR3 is CASTRAGGGYEQFF. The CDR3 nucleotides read TGTGCCAGCACTCGAGCGGGGGGGGGCTATGAGCAGTTCTTC.

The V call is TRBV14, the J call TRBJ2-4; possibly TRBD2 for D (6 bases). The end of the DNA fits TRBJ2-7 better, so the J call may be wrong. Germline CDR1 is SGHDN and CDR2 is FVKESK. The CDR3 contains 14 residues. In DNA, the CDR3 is TGTGCCAGCAGCCAAGTCGGGAGTCACAACGAGCAGTACTTC. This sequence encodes CASSQVGSHNEQYF.

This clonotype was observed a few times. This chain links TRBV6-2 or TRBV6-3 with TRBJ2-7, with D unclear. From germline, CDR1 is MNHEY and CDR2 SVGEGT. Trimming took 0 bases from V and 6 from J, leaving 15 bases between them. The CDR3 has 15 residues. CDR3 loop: CASSYSGRFPGEQYF. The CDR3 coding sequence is TGTGCCAGCAGTTACTCGGGCAGGTTCCCCGGCGAGCAGTACTTC.

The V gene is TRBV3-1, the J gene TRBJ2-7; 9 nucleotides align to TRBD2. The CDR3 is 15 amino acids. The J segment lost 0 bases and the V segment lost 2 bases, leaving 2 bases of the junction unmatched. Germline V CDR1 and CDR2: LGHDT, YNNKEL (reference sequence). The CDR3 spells CASSQPGLASYEQYF. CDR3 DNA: TGTGCCAGCAGCCAACCGGGACTAGCCTCCTACGAGCAGTACTTC.

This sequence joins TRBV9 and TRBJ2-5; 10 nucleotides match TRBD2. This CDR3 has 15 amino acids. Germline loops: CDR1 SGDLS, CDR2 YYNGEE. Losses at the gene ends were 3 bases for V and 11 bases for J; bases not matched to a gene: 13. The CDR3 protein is CASSGLAGAYNEQYF. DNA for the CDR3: TGTGCCAGCAGCGGCCTAGCGGGAGCCTACAATGAGCAGTACTTC.

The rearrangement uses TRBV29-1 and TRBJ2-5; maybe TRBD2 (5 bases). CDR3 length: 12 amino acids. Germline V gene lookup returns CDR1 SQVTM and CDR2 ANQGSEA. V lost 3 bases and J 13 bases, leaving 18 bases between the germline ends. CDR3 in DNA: TGCAGCGTTGATGAGGGTAATAACGAGCGGTACTTC. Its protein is CSVDEGNNERYF.

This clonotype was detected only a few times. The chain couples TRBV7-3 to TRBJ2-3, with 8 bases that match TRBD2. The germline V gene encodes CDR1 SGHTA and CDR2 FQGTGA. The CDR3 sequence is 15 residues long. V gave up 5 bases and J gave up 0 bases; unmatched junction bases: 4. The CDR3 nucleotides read TGTGCCAGCAGCGCCCGGGGGGGTAGCACAGATACGCAGTATTTT. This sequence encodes CASSARGGSTDTQYF.

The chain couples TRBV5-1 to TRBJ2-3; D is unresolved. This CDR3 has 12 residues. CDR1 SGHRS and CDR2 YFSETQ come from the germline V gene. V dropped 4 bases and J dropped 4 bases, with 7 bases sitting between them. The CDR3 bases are TGCGCCAGCAGCCTGAACGCAGATACGCAGTATTTT. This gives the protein CASSLNADTQYF.

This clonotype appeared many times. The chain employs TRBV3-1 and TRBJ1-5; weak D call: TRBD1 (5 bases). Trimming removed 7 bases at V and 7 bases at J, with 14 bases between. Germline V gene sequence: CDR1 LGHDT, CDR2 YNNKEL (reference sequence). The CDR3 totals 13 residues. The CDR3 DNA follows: TGTGCCAGCAACCGGGGGGAGGGGCAGCCCCAGCATTTT. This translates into CASNRGEGQPQHF.

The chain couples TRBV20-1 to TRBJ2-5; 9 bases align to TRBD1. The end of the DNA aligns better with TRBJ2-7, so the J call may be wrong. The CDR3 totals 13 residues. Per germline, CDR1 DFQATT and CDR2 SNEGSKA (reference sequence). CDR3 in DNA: TGCAGTGCTTCCCGGACAGGGGAGACCGAGCAGTACTTC. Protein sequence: CSASRTGETEQYF.

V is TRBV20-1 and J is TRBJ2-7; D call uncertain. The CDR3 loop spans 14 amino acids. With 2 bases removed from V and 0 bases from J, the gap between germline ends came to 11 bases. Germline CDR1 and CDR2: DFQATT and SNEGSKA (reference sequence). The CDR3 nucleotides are TGCAGTGCTAGACGGGCGAAAAGCTCCTACGAGCAGTACTTC. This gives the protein CSARRAKSSYEQYF.